Listed here are 13 T cell receptor beta chains from one sample, sequenced in a study of regulatory T cells in long-lasting Graves disease (dated by TCRdb to the early 2020s). Library preparation was by multiplex PCR. TCRdb records Illumina HiSeq 4000 as the sequencer. iRepertoire HTBI primers and Arm-PCR amplification of CDR3 regions were used to construct TCR beta libraries. TCRdb cleaned the public reads at Q25 with fastp, built clones with MiXCR and kept in-frame beta chains. Merged by CDR3 protein, the rows form single entries marked with the most common genes and DNA. The sample table contains around 400,000 distinct CDR3 sequences; only one count was recorded for roughly 16% of them. The ten largest make up 20% to 25% of the sample. The time point tag for this specimen amounts to: newly diagnosed GD, antithyroid drugs for less than 3 months. For both TCR sequencing and RNA sequencing, RNA was extracted from PBMCs using TRIzol.

The starting material was peripheral blood mononuclear cells (PBMCs), obtained at new diagnosis, from a patient treated with antithyroid drugs. The receptor source for this set is a female donor with Graves disease.

This clonotype has only a few counts. This sequence may be a read error, since a much larger clone differs from it by one base. This sequence joins TRBV7-6 and TRBJ2-6; D uncertain. The V and J ends lost 5 bases and 4 bases respectively, with 6 bases between them. In germline, CDR1 is SGHVS, CDR2 FNYEAQ. CDR3 size: 13 residues. The chain's CDR3 is CASSPAGANVLTF. CDR3 in DNA: TGTGCCAGCAGCCCTGCGGGGGCCAACGTCCTGACTTTC.

This clonotype was detected many times. The chain is built from TRBV9 and TRBJ2-5; D is unclear. Germline CDR1 SGDLS, CDR2 YYNGEE. This CDR3 comprises 15 residues. The V end lost 0 bases, the J end lost 2 bases, and 11 bases lay between the germline ends. CDR3 sequence: CASSVGGRAQETQYF. The CDR3 DNA follows: TGTGCCAGCAGCGTAGGAGGAAGGGCACAAGAGACCCAGTACTTC.

This clonotype was seen many times. The chain has TRBV5-1 and TRBJ2-1; D not resolved. The CDR3 runs to 15 residues. V lost 0 bases, J lost 6 bases, and 13 bases lay in between. Germline V gives CDR1 SGHRS, CDR2 YFSETQ. The CDR3: CASSLVPDLSNEQFF. In DNA form, the CDR3 reads TGCGCCAGCAGCTTGGTTCCAGATTTGAGCAATGAGCAGTTCTTC.

This clonotype has at least ten counts. The CDR3 DNA is TGCAGTGCTAGACATCACAGGGGGCAGAACTATGGCTACACCTTC. Its protein product is CSARHHRGQNYGYTF. V and J are TRBV20-1 and TRBJ1-2; 9 positions agree with TRBD1. With V trimmed by 2 bases and J by 2 bases, 6 bases remained unmatched. This CDR3 has 15 residues. Germline CDR1 reads DFQATT; CDR2 reads SNEGSKA (reference sequence).

The V gene is TRBV15, the J gene TRBJ1-2; weak D call: TRBD1 (6 bases). Germline-derived CDR1 and CDR2 are LNHNV and YYDKDF (reference sequence). Trimming took 3 bases from V and 3 from J, leaving 11 bases between them. The CDR3 sequence is 14 residues long. The CDR3 loop is CATSSSRTDYGYTF. CDR3 DNA: TGTGCCACCAGCAGTTCCCGGACAGACTATGGCTACACCTTC.

V gene TRBV29-1 combines with J gene TRBJ2-3; weak D call: TRBD1 (6 bases). Germline values: CDR1 SQVTM, CDR2 ANQGSEA. The CDR3 contains 14 residues. V shed 6 bases and J shed 5 bases, with 18 bases lying between them. CDR3 in amino acids: CSVASQGPRDTQYF. The CDR3 region has the DNA TGCAGCGTCGCTTCACAGGGACCAAGAGATACGCAGTATTTT.

This clonotype has at least ten counts. The chain is built from TRBV28 and TRBJ2-1, with a possible D match to TRBD2 (6 bases). Germline V gives CDR1 MDHEN, CDR2 SYDVKM. This CDR3 is 13 amino acids long. V lost 7 bases and J lost 8, with 15 bases in between. The CDR3 DNA follows: TGTGCCAGCACCTCGATCGGGGGTCATGAGCAGTTCTTC. Translation gives CASTSIGGHEQFF.

This clonotype was observed many times. V is TRBV5-1 and J is TRBJ2-1; 7 positions match TRBD2. In germline, CDR1 is SGHRS, CDR2 YFSETQ. Trimming cost V 4 bases and J 0 bases; bases outside gene matches: 7. This CDR3 region has 16 residues. Written as DNA, the CDR3 is TGCGCCAGCAGCGTTACAGCGGGGATCTCCTACAATGAGCAGTTCTTC. This gives the protein CASSVTAGISYNEQFF.

The chain has TRBV20-1 and TRBJ1-2, with 8 bases fitting TRBD1. V dropped 3 bases and J dropped 0; count of bases not matched to a gene: 6. This CDR3 region has 15 residues. Per the germline V gene, CDR1 is DFQATT and CDR2 is SNEGSKA (reference sequence). The CDR3 reads CSASRRQGTNYGYTF. In nucleotides, the CDR3 is TGCAGTGCTAGTCGGAGACAGGGGACTAACTATGGCTACACCTTC.

This clonotype was found many times. V is TRBV27 and J is TRBJ2-7; 10 nucleotides match TRBD2. The germline gives CDR1 MNHEY, CDR2 SMNVEV (reference sequence). The CDR3 contains 15 residues. Losses at the gene ends were 8 bases for V and 6 bases for J; bases not matched to a gene: 13. The CDR3 protein is CASARGLATFSEQYF. The CDR3 DNA reads TGTGCCAGCGCACGGGGACTAGCGACATTTTCCGAGCAGTACTTC.

Details on this clonotype: This may stem from a read error, because a much larger clone lies one nucleotide away. The chain has TRBV28 and TRBJ1-2, with TRBD1 as a possible D gene (6 bases). Germline V gene sequence: CDR1 MDHEN, CDR2 SYDVKM. CDR3 length equals 16 residues. Between the trimmed V and J ends, which lost 5 bases and 7 bases, there was a span of 23 bases. The CDR3 DNA follows: TGTGCCAGCAGTGCAACCGGGACCCCCAGGGGCTGTGGCTACACCTTC. This gives the protein CASSATGTPRGCGYTF.

This rearrangement joins TRBV6-1 to TRBJ1-4; 8 positions agree with TRBD1. The V gene end was trimmed by 5 bases and the J gene end by 7 bases; junction bases not matched to a gene: 3. CDR3 length equals 13 residues. Germline loops: CDR1 MNHNS, CDR2 SASEGT. The CDR3 DNA is TGTGCCAGCAGTCGAGGGACAGGTGAAAAACTGTTTTTT. This gives the protein CASSRGTGEKLFF.

Ten or more counts support this clonotype. The chain combines TRBV5-1 with TRBJ1-4; 7 nucleotides match TRBD1. The V segment lost 4 bases and the J segment 7 bases; nucleotides outside the gene matches: 10. Looked up from germline, CDR1 is SGHRS and CDR2 is YFSETQ. This CDR3 is 15 amino acids long. This CDR3 reads CASSEGGGQAEKLFF. The CDR3 DNA reads TGCGCCAGCAGCGAGGGAGGAGGACAGGCTGAAAAACTGTTTTTT.